A single sample gave rise to the 10 T cell receptor beta chains below, sequenced in a study of PD-1 blockade in classical Hodgkin lymphoma. Data came from immunoSEQ multiplex PCR; TCRdb stores just in-frame clones and leaves some out. The sample includes around 6,000 clones, under 65% of them seen just once. Every patient had relapsed following autologous stem cell transplantation, and cohorts differed in brentuximab vedotin exposure. Thawed PBMCs were subjected to magnetic negative selection, which yielded isolated CD8+ T cells. Sequences were derived from CD8+ T cells from blood, sampled at baseline. These receptors were obtained from a human donor with classical Hodgkin lymphoma.

The gene calls are TRBV7-2 and TRBJ2-7; tentatively, D is TRBD1 (6 bases). V was trimmed by 5 bases and J by 0 bases, leaving 14 bases between them. Germline values: CDR1 SGHTA, CDR2 FQGNSA. The length of the CDR3 is 15 residues. The CDR3 loop reads CASSPAGTHSYEQYF. The DNA for the CDR3 is TGTGCCAGCAGCCCAGCCGGGACACACTCCTACGAGCAGTACTTC.

This rearrangement joins TRBV6-4 to TRBJ2-5, with 9 bases identical to TRBD1. The germline CDR1 and CDR2 sequences are MRHNA and SNTAGT. V shed 3 bases, J shed 5 bases, and the junction held 10 bases outside the gene matches. The CDR3 has 16 residues. Written as DNA, the CDR3 is TGTGCCAGCAGTGAACCGGGGACAGGGACGAGGGAGACCCAGTACTTC. As protein: CASSEPGTGTRETQYF.

This clone is medium-sized (0.01 to 0.1%) within its sample. V gene TRBV21-1 combines with J gene TRBJ1-5; TRBD1 reflects the table's D call only, with no check against the DNA. TRBV21-1 is termed a pseudogene. The CDR3 sequence is 17 residues long. Here the CDR3 reads CASSISRDKDSNQPQHF. The CDR3 DNA sequence: TGTGCCAGCAGTATTTCCCGGGACAAAGACAGCAATCAGCCCCAGCATTTT.

CDR3 sequence: CASSFGQANTEAFF. CDR3 sequence (DNA): TGTGCCAGCAGCTTTGGACAGGCGAACACTGAAGCTTTCTTT. The chain carries TRBV7-9 and TRBJ1-1, with 7 bases matching TRBD1. The CDR3 covers 14 residues. Germline lookup yields CDR1 SEHNR and CDR2 FQNEAQ (reference sequence). Losses at the gene ends were 3 bases for V and 1 base for J; bases not matched to a gene: 2.

The chain uses TRBV4-1 and TRBJ1-5; a possible D gene is TRBD1 (6 bases). Trimming shortened V by 1 base and J by 7 bases, and 20 bases separated the two germline ends. The germline gives CDR1 MGHRA, CDR2 YSYEKL. This CDR3 comprises 17 residues. CDR3 in DNA: TGCGCCAGCAGCCAAGGCTTTGGGTCAGGGGTTGGGCAGCCCCAGCATTTT. Protein sequence: CASSQGFGSGVGQPQHF.

The chain combines TRBV19 with TRBJ1-2; possible D gene TRBD1, 5 bases. Germline values: CDR1 LNHDA, CDR2 SQIVND (reference sequence). This CDR3 has 11 amino acids. The V end lost 3 bases, the J end lost 8 bases, and 7 bases lay between the germline ends. CDR3 amino acids: CASSIQGGYTF. CDR3 bases: TGTGCCAGTAGTATCCAGGGCGGCTACACCTTC. Filled out from reference TRBV19 and TRBJ1-2, the complete variable domain reads DGGITQSPKYLFRKEGQNVTLSCEQNLNHDAMYWYRQDPGQGLRLIYYSQIVNDFQKGDIAEGYSVSREKKESFPLTVTSAQKNPTAFYLCASSIQGGYTFGSGTRLTVV.

This clone was counted once. This chain uses TRBV4-1 with TRBJ2-2; weak D call: TRBD1 (6 bases). The CDR3 runs 16 residues. The V gene lost 6 bases and the J gene lost 8 bases, with 22 bases spanning the gap. From germline, CDR1 is MGHRA and CDR2 YSYEKL. CDR3 region: CASRTSWTDFRGELFF. CDR3 in DNA: TGCGCCAGCAGGACGAGCTGGACAGATTTTAGAGGGGAGCTGTTTTTT.

This clone was seen once. The same CDR3 also results from other DNA sequences found in this sample. The V gene is TRBV29-1, the J gene TRBJ2-3; no clear D gene. Trimming left V 4 bases short and J 2 bases short, with 4 bases between. CDR3 length: 11 amino acids. The germline CDR1 and CDR2 sequences are SQVTM and ANQGSEA. The CDR3 region has the DNA TGCAGCGTTGGGTACACAGATACGCAGTATTTT. Its protein product is CSVGYTDTQYF.

The chain joins TRBV28 to TRBJ2-3; D unresolved. The germline gives CDR1 MDHEN, CDR2 SYDVKM. Trimming stripped 3 bases from V and 4 bases from J, with 17 bases between. CDR3 length: 16 amino acids. The CDR3, as DNA: TGTGCCAGCAGTTTCAGGCGTGGGTTCGATGCAGATACGCAGTATTTT. It translates to CASSFRRGFDADTQYF.

This chain joins TRBV30 and TRBJ1-6, with unresolved D. Between the trimmed V and J ends, which lost 0 bases and 7 bases, there was a span of 7 bases. Looked up from germline, CDR1 is GTSNPN and CDR2 is SVGIG (reference sequence). This CDR3 region has 13 residues. The CDR3, as DNA: TGTGCCTGGAGTGTGTTGCGGAATTCACCCCTCCACTTT. Its translation: CAWSVLRNSPLHF.